What follows is one T cell receptor (beta chain) and its context. The antigen remains undetermined. These data originate in a study of T cell responses to AZD1222 COVID-19 vaccine. V shed 5 bases and J shed 4 bases, with 20 bases lying between them. This CDR3 contains 16 residues. From germline, CDR1 is MDHEN and CDR2 SYDVKM. Study conclusions and caveats: The donor group comprised mostly white British people and more females; the analysis possibly underestimated clonal diversity. Spike-wide vaccine-associated CD4 TCRs dominated at 160-218 and 743-854.

Sequenced by immunoSEQ multiplex PCR; TCRdb stores in-frame clones only, minus some. The sample has about 120,000 clones; around 90% are singletons. The source material was peripheral blood, sampled 28 days after the second AZD1222 dose. The origin of this receptor is an adult who received the AZD1222 COVID-19 vaccine. The chain recombines TRBV28 with TRBJ1-1; perhaps TRBD1 as D (5 bases). The CDR3 DNA sequence: TGTGCCAGCAGTGCCGGCGGCGTCAGGGTATTCACTGAAGCTTTCTTT. Translation gives CASSAGGVRVFTEAFF.